Listed below are T cell receptor beta chains from one sample, sequenced in a study of cytomegalovirus exposure and HLA in healthy donors. Assay used: immunoSEQ multiplex PCR; TCRdb lists only in-frame clones, some missing. The top ten hold roughly 4.9% of the sample, which has tens of thousands of clones, 72% seen once. Sequenced input: PBMCs. All receptors derive from a man aged 55 to 70 in good health and CMV-seropositive. The CDR3 runs from the conserved cysteine through the conserved F or W. A D gene is named only where the DNA matches it firmly. Clone size is given for some rows only: seen once, a few or many times, or a class if the clone is expanded.

V gene	clone size	D gene	CDR3 length	J gene	CDR3 DNA	CDR3 protein
TRBV18	NA	NA	15	TRBJ1-6	TGTGCCAGCTCACCACAAGGGGTTGGTAATTCACCCCTCCACTTT	CASSPQGVGNSPLHF
TRBV7-9	NA	NA	16	TRBJ1-4	TGTGCCAGCAGCTTAGGGTTCAGGGGTACCCATGAAAAACTGTTTTTT	CASSLGFRGTHEKLFF
TRBV18	NA	NA	14	TRBJ2-7	TGTGCCAGCTCACCGGTGGTTACGGGCTACGAGCAGTACTTC	CASSPVVTGYEQYF
TRBV6-5	NA	NA	16	TRBJ2-6	TGTGCCAGCAGTTACTCGCGGCGCTCTGGGGCCAACGTCCTGACTTTC	CASSYSRRSGANVLTF
TRBV27	once	TRBD2	14	TRBJ2-1	TGTGCCAGCAGTCAAGCGGGAGGGCTTGTTGAGCAGTTCTTC	CASSQAGGLVEQFF
TRBV30	NA	TRBD1	13	TRBJ1-2	TGTGCCTGGAGCGGACAGGGTCTCTACGGCTACACCTTC	CAWSGQGLYGYTF
TRBV7-2	NA	NA	12	TRBJ1-1	TGTGCCAGCAGCTCTACAGGGATTGAAGCTTTCTTT	CASSSTGIEAFF
TRBV6-6	NA	NA	15	TRBJ1-4	TGTGCCAGCAGTCAACAGAGATCAACTAATGAAAAACTGTTTTTT	CASSQQRSTNEKLFF
TRBV7-9	NA	NA	11	TRBJ1-2	TGTGCCAGCAGCACCTGGCCGGGCTACACCTTC	CASSTWPGYTF
TRBV7-6	NA	TRBD2	15	TRBJ2-7	TGTGCCAGCAACCAAGGACTAGCCGCCCCCTACGAGCAGTACTTC	CASNQGLAAPYEQYF
TRBV7-2	NA	TRBD1	16	TRBJ2-5	TGTGCCAGCAGCCCTCGACAGGGGCTCACGCCTGAGACCCAGTACTTC	CASSPRQGLTPETQYF
TRBV6-1	few	NA	14	TRBJ2-1	TGTGCCAGCAGCCCCGGGACTTTTGATAATGAGCAGTTCTTC	CASSPGTFDNEQFF
TRBV6-6	NA	NA	14	TRBJ2-7	TGTGCCAGCAGTTACGGCGGACAGAACTACGAGCAGTACTTC	CASSYGGQNYEQYF
TRBV27	NA	NA	14	TRBJ2-7	TGTGCCAGCAGTTTCCGGGGTTTGACCTACGAGCAGTACTTC	CASSFRGLTYEQYF
TRBV4-2	NA	NA	15	TRBJ2-7	TGTGCCAGCAGCCAAGTGTGGAGGACTGAGGCCGAGCAGTACTTC	CASSQVWRTEAEQYF
TRBV5-4	NA	NA	16	TRBJ1-1	TGTGCCAGCAGCTTAGGACAGCCTAATTCGAACACTGAAGCTTTCTTT	CASSLGQPNSNTEAFF
TRBV6-6	NA	NA	15	TRBJ1-5	TGTGCCAGCAGTTACTCACAGGAAGGAAATCAGCCCCAGCATTTT	CASSYSQEGNQPQHF
TRBV11-2	once	NA	16	TRBJ2-3	TGTGCCAGCAGCAAGACCCTTTCGGGGAAGGCAGATACGCAGTATTTT	CASSKTLSGKADTQYF
TRBV6-5	NA	TRBD1	15	TRBJ1-1	TGTGCCAGCAGCATTGGACAGGCCATGAACACTGAAGCTTTCTTT	CASSIGQAMNTEAFF